A selection of T cell receptor beta chains follows, all from one sample in a study of T-cell reconstitution after alpha-beta-depleted transplantation in children. TCRdb reanalysed the PCR reads using MiXCR and keeps one entry per CDR3 protein. The profile shows approximately 230,000 distinct CDR3 sequences, roughly a quarter of them singletons. This specimen was PBMCs, mostly from graft donor cells, taken 360 days after TCRalphabeta/CD19-depleted stem cell transplant. These receptors all come from a female patient aged 2-10 years who had a stem cell transplant for congenital amegakaryocytic thrombocytopenia, so the T cells may come from the graft donor. The CDR3 runs from the conserved cysteine through the conserved F or W. Each record gives: J gene, V gene, D gene, clone size, CDR3 DNA, CDR3 protein. A D gene is named only where the DNA matches it firmly. The listing skips clone size in some rows; elsewhere it reads once, few, many or a size class.

j_call: TRBJ1-2; v_call: TRBV20-1; d_call: NA; clone_size: NA; cdr3_nt: TGCAGTGCTACCAGAGGCGGGCGATTGATGAGGGGATATGGCTACACCTTC; cdr3_aa: CSATRGGRLMRGYGYTF
j_call: TRBJ2-1; v_call: TRBV7-9; d_call: TRBD2; clone_size: NA; cdr3_nt: TGTGCCAGCAGCTTTCAATTTACTAGCGGGGACAATGAGCAGTTCTTC; cdr3_aa: CASSFQFTSGDNEQFF
j_call: TRBJ2-7; v_call: TRBV3-1; d_call: NA; clone_size: few; cdr3_nt: TGTGCCAGCAGCCAAGGGTTGATAAGGTGGGCCTACGAGCAGTACTTC; cdr3_aa: CASSQGLIRWAYEQYF
j_call: TRBJ2-1; v_call: TRBV28; d_call: NA; clone_size: NA; cdr3_nt: TGTGCCAGCAGTCACCTAGGAGCGGCCACCTACAATGAGCAGTTCTTC; cdr3_aa: CASSHLGAATYNEQFF
j_call: TRBJ2-5; v_call: TRBV13; d_call: NA; clone_size: NA; cdr3_nt: TGTGCCAGCAGCGACACAATAGGACACCAACGAGAGACCCAGTACTTC; cdr3_aa: CASSDTIGHQRETQYF
j_call: TRBJ2-1; v_call: TRBV4-2; d_call: NA; clone_size: few; cdr3_nt: TGTGCCAGCAGCCAAGGTGTCGGGTCTGAGCAGTTCTTC; cdr3_aa: CASSQGVGSEQFF
j_call: TRBJ1-6; v_call: TRBV4-3; d_call: TRBD1; clone_size: few; cdr3_nt: TGCGCCAGCAGCCAAGATTCCGACAGGGATTCACCCCTCCACTTT; cdr3_aa: CASSQDSDRDSPLHF
j_call: TRBJ1-6; v_call: TRBV6-1; d_call: NA; clone_size: NA; cdr3_nt: TGTGCCAGCAGTCGGGGGGTTCTGGATAATTCACCCCTCCACTTT; cdr3_aa: CASSRGVLDNSPLHF
j_call: TRBJ2-3; v_call: TRBV20-1; d_call: NA; clone_size: few; cdr3_nt: TGCAGTGCCTTAGCGGACCCTAGCACAGATACGCAGTATTTT; cdr3_aa: CSALADPSTDTQYF
j_call: TRBJ2-1; v_call: TRBV7-8; d_call: TRBD2; clone_size: few; cdr3_nt: TGTGCCAGCACCCCCGGGACTAGCGGGAGCCATGAGCAGTTCTTC; cdr3_aa: CASTPGTSGSHEQFF
j_call: TRBJ2-3; v_call: TRBV2; d_call: TRBD2; clone_size: NA; cdr3_nt: TGTGCCAGCAGTAGGAGCGGGGGTACGCAGTATTTT; cdr3_aa: CASSRSGGTQYF
j_call: TRBJ2-5; v_call: TRBV7-8; d_call: NA; clone_size: NA; cdr3_nt: TGTGCCAGCAGCTTACCGGAGACCCAGTACTTC; cdr3_aa: CASSLPETQYF
j_call: TRBJ2-7; v_call: TRBV5-1; d_call: TRBD1; clone_size: few; cdr3_nt: TGCGCCAGCAGCTTGGGACAGGGAGTATCCCGCGAGCAGTACTTC; cdr3_aa: CASSLGQGVSREQYF
j_call: TRBJ2-1; v_call: TRBV5-1; d_call: NA; clone_size: many; cdr3_nt: TGCGCCAGTACCCCTAACTCCTACAATGAGCAGTTCTTC; cdr3_aa: CASTPNSYNEQFF
j_call: TRBJ1-1; v_call: TRBV4-2; d_call: NA; clone_size: once; cdr3_nt: TGTGCCAGCAGCCAAGCTCCCGGGGTCAAGAACACTGAAGCTTTCTTT; cdr3_aa: CASSQAPGVKNTEAFF
j_call: TRBJ1-2; v_call: TRBV5-1; d_call: NA; clone_size: NA; cdr3_nt: TGCGCCAGCAGCTTGGAAGGGACGGAATATGGCGACACCTTC; cdr3_aa: CASSLEGTEYGDTF
j_call: TRBJ2-7; v_call: TRBV20-1; d_call: NA; clone_size: few; cdr3_nt: TGCAGTGCTAGAGATCAACCAGGGCGTCCCTACGAGCAGTACTTC; cdr3_aa: CSARDQPGRPYEQYF
j_call: TRBJ1-6; v_call: TRBV5-1; d_call: NA; clone_size: NA; cdr3_nt: TGCGCCAGCAGTCTCCGGAATTCACCCCTCCACTTT; cdr3_aa: CASSLRNSPLHF
j_call: TRBJ2-3; v_call: TRBV2; d_call: TRBD2; clone_size: few; cdr3_nt: TGTGCCAGGAGGGAGGGGAGCACAGATACGCAGTATTTT; cdr3_aa: CARREGSTDTQYF
j_call: TRBJ2-5; v_call: TRBV12-3/TRBV12-4; d_call: TRBD2; clone_size: NA; cdr3_nt: TGTGCCAGCAGGAGAAAAAGCGGGGGGGCCTACCAAGAGACCCAGTACTTC; cdr3_aa: CASRRKSGGAYQETQYF
j_call: TRBJ2-3; v_call: TRBV24-1; d_call: TRBD1; clone_size: many; cdr3_nt: TGTGCCACCAGTGATGCCAGGGGGCGCGGAACCACAGATACGCAGTATTTT; cdr3_aa: CATSDARGRGTTDTQYF
j_call: TRBJ2-4; v_call: TRBV3-1; d_call: NA; clone_size: NA; cdr3_nt: TGTGCCAGCAGCCAAGGAGTCGGGAGTAGCATTCAGTACTTC; cdr3_aa: CASSQGVGSSIQYF
j_call: TRBJ2-5; v_call: TRBV27; d_call: NA; clone_size: NA; cdr3_nt: TGTGCCAGCAGCCGACAGGAGGGGGAGACCCAGTACTTC; cdr3_aa: CASSRQEGETQYF
j_call: TRBJ2-5; v_call: TRBV11-2; d_call: NA; clone_size: NA; cdr3_nt: TGTGCCAGCAGCTTATTGGGGGACCAAGAGACCCAGTACTTC; cdr3_aa: CASSLLGDQETQYF
j_call: TRBJ2-7; v_call: TRBV4-1; d_call: NA; clone_size: NA; cdr3_nt: TGCGCCAGCAGCCAAGAGCGGGACTTCTACGAGCAGTACTTC; cdr3_aa: CASSQERDFYEQYF
j_call: TRBJ2-5; v_call: TRBV28; d_call: NA; clone_size: NA; cdr3_nt: TGTGCCAGCAGTGCTACCCGGGGGGCAGGAGGAGAGACCCAGTACTTC; cdr3_aa: CASSATRGAGGETQYF
j_call: TRBJ2-1; v_call: TRBV3-1; d_call: NA; clone_size: NA; cdr3_nt: TGTGCCAGCAGTGGGGGAGCGAGGCCTCTCTCCTACAATGAGCAGTTCTTC; cdr3_aa: CASSGGARPLSYNEQFF
j_call: TRBJ1-2; v_call: TRBV7-9; d_call: NA; clone_size: NA; cdr3_nt: TGTGCCAGCACCCCAGGGAGTCAGGGCTACACCTTC; cdr3_aa: CASTPGSQGYTF
j_call: TRBJ1-2; v_call: TRBV2; d_call: NA; clone_size: few; cdr3_nt: TGTGCCAGCAGTGAAGCGCAGACAGTAGTTGGTTATGGCTACACCTTC; cdr3_aa: CASSEAQTVVGYGYTF
j_call: TRBJ2-3; v_call: TRBV5-1; d_call: NA; clone_size: NA; cdr3_nt: TGCGCCAGCAGCTTGGATCCAGGCGGAACAGATACGCAGTATTTT; cdr3_aa: CASSLDPGGTDTQYF
j_call: TRBJ2-6; v_call: TRBV4-2; d_call: TRBD2; clone_size: NA; cdr3_nt: TGTGCCAGCAGCTCCCGGGGGGGCAGGGTTGCAGGGGCCAACGTCCTGACTTTC; cdr3_aa: CASSSRGGRVAGANVLTF
j_call: TRBJ2-4; v_call: TRBV7-9; d_call: NA; clone_size: NA; cdr3_nt: TGTGCCAGCAGCCCTGCAATTTTGGGTACCAAAAACATTCAGTACTTC; cdr3_aa: CASSPAILGTKNIQYF
j_call: TRBJ1-6; v_call: TRBV4-1; d_call: NA; clone_size: many; cdr3_nt: TGCGCCAGCAGCCATAAACTAGGGAGGAAGGGTTCACCCCTCCACTTT; cdr3_aa: CASSHKLGRKGSPLHF
j_call: TRBJ2-1; v_call: TRBV7-3; d_call: NA; clone_size: NA; cdr3_nt: TGTGCCAGCAGCATAAACCTGGGGAATGAGCAGTTCTTC; cdr3_aa: CASSINLGNEQFF
j_call: TRBJ1-1; v_call: TRBV28; d_call: NA; clone_size: few; cdr3_nt: TGTGCCAGCAGTCCTCCGGGACACAGTTCTAACACTGAAGCTTTCTTT; cdr3_aa: CASSPPGHSSNTEAFF
j_call: TRBJ2-1; v_call: TRBV29-1; d_call: TRBD1; clone_size: many; cdr3_nt: TGCAGCATTGGGACAGGGTGGGACAATGAGCAGTTCTTC; cdr3_aa: CSIGTGWDNEQFF
j_call: TRBJ2-2; v_call: TRBV5-6; d_call: NA; clone_size: few; cdr3_nt: TGTGCCAGCAGACGCCAGGGGAGTAGAAACACCGGGGAGCTGTTTTTT; cdr3_aa: CASRRQGSRNTGELFF
j_call: TRBJ2-1; v_call: TRBV7-9; d_call: TRBD2; clone_size: few; cdr3_nt: TGTGCCAGCAGCTTACGTCAGCGGGAGAGCAATGAGCAGTTCTTC; cdr3_aa: CASSLRQRESNEQFF
j_call: TRBJ2-1; v_call: TRBV12-3/TRBV12-4; d_call: NA; clone_size: NA; cdr3_nt: TGTGCCAGCAGTTTAGGCAGTCCCGCTGGGAATGAGCAGTTCTTC; cdr3_aa: CASSLGSPAGNEQFF
j_call: TRBJ2-3; v_call: TRBV30; d_call: NA; clone_size: NA; cdr3_nt: TGTGCCGCCGGGCCTAACCCCACAGATACGCAGTATTTT; cdr3_aa: CAAGPNPTDTQYF
j_call: TRBJ1-2; v_call: TRBV5-1; d_call: NA; clone_size: once; cdr3_nt: TGCGCCAGCAGCTTGGCCCTCGCCCAGGGCGGAGGCTACACCTTC; cdr3_aa: CASSLALAQGGGYTF
j_call: TRBJ2-1; v_call: TRBV10-3; d_call: NA; clone_size: NA; cdr3_nt: TGTCCCATCAGTGAAGGGGAGTACAATGAGCAGTTCTTC; cdr3_aa: CPISEGEYNEQFF
j_call: TRBJ2-7; v_call: TRBV5-1; d_call: TRBD1; clone_size: few; cdr3_nt: TGCGCCAGCAGCTCCATCCGGGACAGTGCCTACGAGCAGTACTTC; cdr3_aa: CASSSIRDSAYEQYF
j_call: TRBJ2-1; v_call: TRBV21-1; d_call: NA; clone_size: few; cdr3_nt: TGTGCCAGCCCCCAGACTAGCGGAAGCTCCTACAATGAGCAGTTCTTC; cdr3_aa: CASPQTSGSSYNEQFF
j_call: TRBJ2-1; v_call: TRBV24-1; d_call: NA; clone_size: NA; cdr3_nt: TGTGCCACCTGGTTTTTCGTCAGGGGACTCGTGCGGGGGAAGGGTGAGCAGTTCTTC; cdr3_aa: CATWFFVRGLVRGKGEQFF
j_call: TRBJ2-1; v_call: TRBV4-3; d_call: NA; clone_size: many; cdr3_nt: TGCGCCAGCAGCCAAGATCTGGGAAATGAGCAGTTCTTC; cdr3_aa: CASSQDLGNEQFF
j_call: TRBJ2-2; v_call: TRBV9; d_call: NA; clone_size: few; cdr3_nt: TGTGCCAGCAGCGTGGTTTCCGGGGAGCTGTTTTTT; cdr3_aa: CASSVVSGELFF
j_call: TRBJ1-2; v_call: TRBV18; d_call: NA; clone_size: NA; cdr3_nt: TGTGCCAGCTCGTTTCCGGGACATCGGGGAGGCTACACCTTC; cdr3_aa: CASSFPGHRGGYTF